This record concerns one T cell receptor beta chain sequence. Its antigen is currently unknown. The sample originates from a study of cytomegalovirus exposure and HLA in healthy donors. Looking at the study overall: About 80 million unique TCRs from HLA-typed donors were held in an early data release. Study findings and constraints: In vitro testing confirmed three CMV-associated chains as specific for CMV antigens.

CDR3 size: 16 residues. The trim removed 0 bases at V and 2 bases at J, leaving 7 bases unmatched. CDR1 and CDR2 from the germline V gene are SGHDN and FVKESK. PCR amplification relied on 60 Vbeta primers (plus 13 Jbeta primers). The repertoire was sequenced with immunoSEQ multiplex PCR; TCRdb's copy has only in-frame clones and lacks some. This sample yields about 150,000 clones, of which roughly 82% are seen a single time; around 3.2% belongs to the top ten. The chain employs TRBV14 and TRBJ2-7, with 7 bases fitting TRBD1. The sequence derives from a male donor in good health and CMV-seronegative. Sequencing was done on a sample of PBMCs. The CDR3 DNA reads TGTGCCAGCAGCCAAGAAGGGAACAGGGGAACCTACGAGCAGTACTTC. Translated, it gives CASSQEGNRGTYEQYF.